A single sample is the source of the 13 T cell receptor beta chains below, sequenced in a study of identical twins. Using its own MiXCR run on the 5' RACE reads, TCRdb lists one record per CDR3 protein. The sample has about 160,000 distinct CDR3 sequences, approximately 4% seen once. The sequenced material came from memory T cells sorted from blood. All receptors come from a man aged 18-30 years in good health.

At least ten counts were recorded for this clonotype. This chain links TRBV7-9 with TRBJ1-1; 9 bases agree with TRBD1. Germline lookup yields CDR1 SEHNR and CDR2 FQNEAQ (reference sequence). The CDR3 spans 17 residues. With V trimmed by 1 base and J by 3 bases, 9 bases remained unmatched. CDR3 sequence (DNA): TGTGCCAGCAGCTTAGTCATTCACAGGGGGCCCCACACTGAAGCTTTCTTT. It encodes CASSLVIHRGPHTEAFF.

This clonotype was recorded many times. CDR3 residues: CSARHPHLGTQYF. DNA of the CDR3: TGCAGTGCTAGACATCCTCACTTGGGGACCCAGTACTTC. The gene calls are TRBV20-1 and TRBJ2-5, with no clear D. CDR1 is DFQATT and CDR2 is SNEGSKA in the germline V gene (reference sequence). With 2 bases removed from V and 7 bases from J, the gap between germline ends came to 14 bases. This CDR3 region has 13 residues.

This clonotype was observed many times. The chain joins TRBV4-2 to TRBJ2-5; 7 bases line up with TRBD2. The V gene end was trimmed by 1 base and the J gene end by 5 bases; junction bases not matched to a gene: 4. The CDR3 consists of 14 residues. Germline V gene lookup returns CDR1 LGHNA and CDR2 YNFKEQ. The CDR3 bases are TGTGCCAGCAGCCAAGGGGGAGGGTCGGAGACCCAGTACTTC. Encoded protein: CASSQGGGSETQYF.

This chain uses TRBV5-1 with TRBJ2-2; 7 bases fit TRBD1. The CDR3 has 15 amino acids. Germline lookup yields CDR1 SGHRS and CDR2 YFSETQ. The ends lost 0 bases at V and 6 bases at J; junction bases unmatched: 5. The CDR3 is CASSLGLTGPGELFF. CDR3 coding DNA: TGCGCCAGCAGCTTGGGATTGACAGGGCCCGGGGAGCTGTTTTTT.

The table lists this clonotype with many counts. The chain uses TRBV5-1 and TRBJ2-7, with a tentative D call TRBD2 (5 bases). The CDR3 loop spans 15 amino acids. Germline loops: CDR1 SGHRS, CDR2 YFSETQ. V lost 5 bases, J lost 3 bases, and 18 bases lay in between. The CDR3 here is CASRVSDGGYYEQYF. The CDR3 nucleotides are TGCGCCAGCAGAGTTTCGGACGGCGGGTACTACGAGCAGTACTTC.

This clonotype has a count of ten or more. The chain combines TRBV7-9 with TRBJ1-2, with 9 bases aligning to TRBD1. V trimming: 2 bases; J trimming: 8 bases; junction bases outside the gene matches: 9. Germline V lookup: CDR1 SEHNR, CDR2 FQNEAQ (reference sequence). There are 15 residues in the CDR3. The CDR3 DNA sequence: TGTGCCAGCAGCTTACCGGGACAGGGAATTGGGGGCTACACCTTC. It translates to CASSLPGQGIGGYTF.

This clonotype was counted many times. This sequence joins TRBV5-1 and TRBJ2-2; 8 bases align to TRBD1. V shed 3 bases and J 0 bases; nucleotides not matched to a gene: 4. The CDR3 runs to 16 residues. Germline loops: CDR1 SGHRS, CDR2 YFSETQ. The CDR3 DNA follows: TGCGCCAGCAGCTGGGGGACAGGAACGAACACCGGGGAGCTGTTTTTT. Encoded protein: CASSWGTGTNTGELFF.

This clonotype appeared many times. V and J are TRBV12-3 or TRBV12-4 and TRBJ2-1; perhaps TRBD1 as D (6 bases). There are 13 residues in the CDR3. Trimming pared 6 bases from V and 8 bases from J, leaving 14 bases between. CDR3 in amino acids: CASSQTGWDEQFF. CDR3 nucleotide sequence: TGTGCCAGCAGCCAGACAGGATGGGATGAGCAGTTCTTC.

This clonotype was observed at least ten times. The CDR3 region has the DNA TGTGCCATCAGTGAGTCAGAAACAGGGGGCCGTGGCTACACCTTC. This encodes CAISESETGGRGYTF. The rearrangement links TRBV10-3 to TRBJ1-2; 9 bases align to TRBD1. The V segment lost 0 bases and the J segment 7 bases; nucleotides outside the gene matches: 6. CDR3 size: 15 residues. The germline V gene encodes CDR1 ENHRY and CDR2 SYGVKD.

This clonotype has a count of ten or more. The chain uses TRBV29-1 and TRBJ2-6, with D possibly TRBD1 on 5 matching bases. V was clipped by 6 bases and J by 0 bases, with 12 bases between them. CDR1 is SQVTM, CDR2 ANQGSEA, per germline. The CDR3 sequence is 15 residues long. CDR3: CSVGASDSGANVLTF. In DNA form, the CDR3 reads TGCAGCGTAGGGGCTTCTGACTCTGGGGCCAACGTCCTGACTTTC.

Ten or more counts support this clonotype. The rearrangement uses TRBV27 and TRBJ2-3; TRBD1 agrees at 7 bases. CDR1 and CDR2 from the germline V gene are MNHEY and SMNVEV (reference sequence). J was trimmed by 1 base and V by 6 bases; bases with no gene match: 10. CDR3 length: 16 amino acids. The CDR3: CASSKFDRVGTDTQYF. Written as DNA, the CDR3 is TGTGCCAGCAGCAAGTTCGACAGGGTGGGCACAGATACGCAGTATTTT.

This clonotype appeared a few times. This chain links TRBV11-3 with TRBJ2-5; maybe TRBD2 (5 bases). The CDR3 length is 16 residues. Per the germline V gene, CDR1 is SGHNT and CDR2 is YENEEA. V lost 5 bases and J lost 4, with 20 bases in between. In nucleotides, the CDR3 is TGTGCCAGCAGCCCACGAAAGGACTCTTCCGCAGAGACCCAGTACTTC. Encoded protein: CASSPRKDSSAETQYF.

This clonotype was recorded at least ten times. V usage is TRBV5-1 and J usage is TRBJ1-1; no clear D gene. This CDR3 is 13 amino acids long. The germline V and J ends were trimmed by 1 base and 3 bases, with 7 bases remaining between them. The germline V gene encodes CDR1 SGHRS and CDR2 YFSETQ. DNA of the CDR3: TGCGCCAGCAGCTTGAATCGGGACACTGAAGCTTTCTTT. Translated, it gives CASSLNRDTEAFF.